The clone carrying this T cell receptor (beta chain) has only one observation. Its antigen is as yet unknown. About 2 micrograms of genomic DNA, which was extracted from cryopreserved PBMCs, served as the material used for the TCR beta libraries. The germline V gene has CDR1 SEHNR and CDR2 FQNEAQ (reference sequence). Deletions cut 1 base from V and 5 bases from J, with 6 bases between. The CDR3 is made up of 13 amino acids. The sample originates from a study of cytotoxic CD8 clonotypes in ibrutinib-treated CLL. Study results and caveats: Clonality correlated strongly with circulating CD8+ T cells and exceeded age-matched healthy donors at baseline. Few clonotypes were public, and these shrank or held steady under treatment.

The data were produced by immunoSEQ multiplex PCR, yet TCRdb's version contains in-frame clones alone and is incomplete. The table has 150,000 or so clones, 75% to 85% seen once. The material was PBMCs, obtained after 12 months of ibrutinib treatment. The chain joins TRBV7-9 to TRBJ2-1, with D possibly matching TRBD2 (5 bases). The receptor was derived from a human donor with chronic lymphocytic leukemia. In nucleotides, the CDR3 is TGTGCCAGCAGCTTAGACGGGAACAATGAGCAGTTCTTC. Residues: CASSLDGNNEQFF.